The subject of this entry is one T cell receptor beta chain. The specificity of this receptor is unknown. Nothing much larger sits one base from this clone, and base qualities are not available. The TCR beta CDR3 regions were amplified from the RNA transcripts. A first-round RT-PCR of the TCR CDR3 used the HTBI primer set with the Qiagen OneStep RT-PCR kit. A second multiplex PCR round built the libraries, followed by size selection and purification. Paired-end sequencing of the libraries was performed with 100 bp reads on an Illumina HiSeq2000. As for the original processing: SOAPnuke was used to process the raw data, removing reads that contained adapters or uncalled bases, had a mean Phred below 15, or lacked an exact match to the constant primer or identifier. COPE v1.2.5 was used to merge the high-quality paired reads, and each unique nucleotide sequence was defined as a clonotype. Clonotypes were aligned to IMGT TRBV, TRBD and TRBJ reference segments using MiTCR v1.1. Only V-J combinations with frequency above 0.0001, covering about 99% of repertoires, were analysed. The TCS score was defined as F50 (clonal expansion) divided by E x V (chaos), with BLOSUM62-based TCRdist calculated between CDR3 peptides within each V-J. Welch's t-statistics and random forest reduced just over 500 V-J features to around 14, which were used in a naive Bayes classifier (R e1071). TCRdb trimmed the raw reads at Q25, called clones with MiXCR and kept productive beta chains. Records with the same CDR3 protein are collapsed into one entry carrying the most frequent genes and DNA. TCRdb's processing, not the authors' own work, is the source of the V and J calls. Here the sample has 150,000 or so distinct CDR3 sequences; around 21% occur a single time. The top ten clones comprise 60% to 80% of the sample.

Hyperthyroidism patients were aged 18 to 65 years and newly diagnosed, with disease duration of less than 2 months. The study excluded patients with uncontrolled infections, other autoimmune diseases, pregnancy or lactation. Diagnoses were established on the basis of clinical symptoms, serum thyroxine and TRAb, thyroid ultrasound, and orbital computed tomography. Blood from progressor patients was drawn when they were first diagnosed with hyperthyroidism, before any ophthalmopathy symptoms appeared. PBMCs were separated from 10 ml of fresh peripheral blood using Ficoll-Paque density gradient centrifugation. Patients classed as progressors first received a Graves' hyperthyroidism diagnosis and then went on to develop ophthalmopathy during follow-up. Total RNA was extracted using Trizol reagent, and RNA quality was assessed on an Agilent 2100 Bioanalyzer. The germline V gene yields MDHEN for CDR1 and SYDVKM for CDR2. The CDR3 has 14 amino acids, counting the end cysteine and valine. Only CDR3 DNA remains: 42 bases, in frame from the first base. A distance of 12 bases separates the germline ends of V and J, which lose 5 bases and 1 base respectively.

The data were obtained in a study of T cells in Graves' hyperthyroidism and ophthalmopathy (dated by TCRdb to between 2018 and 2021). Some background on the complete study: Peripheral blood samples were taken at the time of initial diagnosis, prior to any treatment. A discovery cohort of roughly 100 patients, 43 with Graves' ophthalmopathy and 55 to 65 with stable Graves' hyperthyroidism, was used to find distinguishing TCR V-J signatures. Prospective prediction of ophthalmopathy was tested in an independent validation cohort of 18 to 20 hyperthyroidism patients and 15 to 17 patients who later progressed to ophthalmopathy. For training and testing, the 100 or so patients in the discovery cohort were randomly divided in a 7:3 ratio. In several Graves' hyperthyroidism patients, the study also compared T-cell repertoires from thyroid tissue with T-cell repertoires from blood. Following sampling, methimazole starting at 30 mg daily was given to hyperthyroidism patients, and high-dose intravenous methylprednisolone was given to ophthalmopathy patients. The paper reports TCR Vbeta CDR3 sequencing of some 140 peripheral blood samples: around 45 ophthalmopathy, roughly 74 hyperthyroidism and some 17 progressor patients. Study-wide conclusions, independent of this receptor: Most expanded thyroid clonotypes (frequency above 0.001) were also found in blood, which suggests that blood repertoires may mirror thyroid immune responses. Ophthalmopathy was separated from stable hyperthyroidism by a 13 V-J signature model, with 85% to 90% sensitivity and roughly 84% specificity obtained in cross-validation and 80%/75% obtained in testing. Sample size was not statistically predetermined, and blinding of investigators to group allocation was not performed. In validation, progression to ophthalmopathy was predicted by the model with approximately 67% sensitivity and 72.22% specificity, a median of about 6.8 months before onset.

The chain uses TRBV28 and TRBJ2-7; the D assignment is uncertain and may be TRBD1 or TRBD2, with 6 bases supporting each. This TCR was sampled from a woman aged 45-60 years with Graves' hyperthyroidism that later progressed to Graves' ophthalmopathy. The sequenced sample was blood. This receptor has the CDR3 CASSAGGASYEQYV. The DNA sequence is given as TGTGCCAGCAGTGCCGGGGGCGCATCCTACGAGCAGTACGTC.